Following are 16 T cell receptor beta chains from one sample sequenced in a study of OX40 agonist ivuxolimab in advanced cancers. The data were produced by immunoSEQ multiplex PCR, yet TCRdb's version contains in-frame clones alone and is incomplete. The table shows 45,000 to 70,000 clones, with approximately 90% occurring only once. The input for sequencing was CD4+ or CD8+ T cells sorted from blood, taken in a trial of the OX40 agonist ivuxolimab. These receptors came from an adult with an advanced solid tumor such as melanoma, head and neck, liver or kidney cancer.

The chain employs TRBV7-2 and TRBJ2-1; no clear D. This CDR3 is built from 15 residues. Germline CDR1 reads SGHTA; CDR2 reads FQGNSA. Trimming took off 4 bases at V and 2 bases at J, with 12 bases between the two ends. CDR3 in amino acids: CASSSGWAPYNEQFF. The CDR3 coding sequence is TGTGCCAGCAGCTCCGGCTGGGCCCCCTACAATGAGCAGTTCTTC.

This chain links TRBV5-1 with TRBJ1-1, with a weak D call TRBD1 (6 bases). Germline CDR1 is SGHRS and CDR2 is YFSETQ. The CDR3 is made up of 16 amino acids. The V and J ends lost 4 bases and 8 bases respectively, with 24 bases between them. CDR3 protein: CASSPVGASRGDEAFF. DNA of the CDR3: TGCGCCAGCAGCCCCGTCGGGGCATCCAGGGGCGACGAAGCTTTCTTT.

V gene TRBV27 combines with J gene TRBJ1-2; TRBD1 agrees at 7 bases. J was trimmed by 2 bases and V by 6 bases; bases with no gene match: 3. This CDR3 is 13 amino acids long. CDR1 MNHEY and CDR2 SMNVEV come from the germline V gene (reference sequence). CDR3 in amino acids: CASRPTGNYGYTF. The CDR3 nucleotides are TGTGCCAGCAGACCGACAGGGAACTATGGCTACACCTTC.

The CDR3 sequence: CASSTQDRRKEYTIYF. The DNA for the CDR3 is TGTGCCAGCAGTACCCAGGACAGGAGGAAGGAATACACCATATATTTT. J is TRBJ1-3 and V is TRBV27; TRBD1 aligns across 7 bases. After removal of 5 bases from V and 8 bases from J, the junction contained 15 bases not matched to a gene. Germline-derived CDR1 and CDR2 are MNHEY and SMNVEV (reference sequence). The CDR3 is made up of 16 amino acids.

This clone was counted between two and nine times. V gene TRBV11-2 combines with J gene TRBJ1-2, with D hard to call. The CDR3 has 12 amino acids. Germline CDR1 SGHAT, CDR2 FQNNGV. The germline V and J ends were trimmed by 4 bases and 4 bases, with 7 bases remaining between them. The CDR3 DNA follows: TGTGCCAGCAGCTCCGGGATCTATGGCTACACCTTC. It codes for CASSSGIYGYTF.

The V gene is TRBV5-8, the J gene TRBJ1-5; D is undetermined. V was pared by 3 bases and J by 9 bases, with 13 bases between. The CDR3 length is 13 residues. Germline CDR1 is SGHTS and CDR2 is YDEGEE. CDR3 sequence (DNA): TGTGCCAGCAGCTCTTCCTCGGGCGGGCCCCAGCATTTT. The encoded protein is CASSSSSGGPQHF.

This clone has just one count. The chain links TRBV7-8 to TRBJ1-5; no reliable D call. This CDR3 region has 14 residues. Trimming stripped 3 bases from V and 2 bases from J, with 8 bases between. The germline V gene encodes CDR1 SGHVS and CDR2 FQNEAQ. This chain's CDR3 is CASSLVRGNQPQHF. In DNA form, the CDR3 reads TGTGCCAGCAGCTTGGTAAGGGGCAATCAGCCCCAGCATTTT.

This sequence joins TRBV18 and TRBJ2-4; 11 bases are a match to TRBD1. Germline trimming cut 3 bases from V and 6 bases from J; bases unmatched to any gene: 1. This CDR3 is built from 14 residues. CDR1 KGHSH and CDR2 LQKENI come from the germline V gene. CDR3 sequence reads: CASSPGTGGNIQYF. The CDR3 nucleotides are TGTGCCAGCTCACCCGGGACAGGGGGAAACATTCAGTACTTC.

The chain joins TRBV29-1 to TRBJ1-1, with D hard to call. CDR1 SQVTM and CDR2 ANQGSEA come from the germline V gene. V lost 7 bases and J 4 bases, leaving 4 bases between the germline ends. This CDR3 contains 9 residues. CDR3 nucleotide sequence: TGCAGCGCGGGCACTGAAGCTTTCTTT. It encodes CSAGTEAFF.

This clone was seen a single time. The chain joins TRBV18 to TRBJ1-4; D is unclear. The CDR3 is made up of 13 amino acids. Germline CDR1 is KGHSH and CDR2 is LQKENI. V was shortened by 0 bases and J by 8 bases, with 7 bases between the two germline ends. The CDR3 DNA is TGTGCCAGCTCACCACCGGGTGGGGAAAAACTGTTTTTT. The encoded protein is CASSPPGGEKLFF.

This clone was seen a single time. The gene calls are TRBV6-1 and TRBJ1-1, with 7 bases fitting TRBD1. Trimming cost V 8 bases and J 1 base; bases outside gene matches: 7. The CDR3 totals 14 residues. Germline values: CDR1 MNHNS, CDR2 SASEGT. CDR3 nucleotide sequence: TGTGCCAGCGAGACAGGGTTGGCGAACACTGAAGCTTTCTTT. This sequence encodes CASETGLANTEAFF.

V gene TRBV19 combines with J gene TRBJ1-1; D is possibly TRBD1 (5 bases). Germline V gene data show CDR1 as LNHDA and CDR2 as SQIVND (reference sequence). The CDR3 has 16 amino acids. Trimming cost V 5 bases and J 0 bases, with 16 bases left between them. CDR3 sequence reads: CASSVGLGGMNTEAFF. As DNA, the CDR3 is TGTGCCAGTAGTGTTGGGCTGGGGGGGATGAACACTGAAGCTTTCTTT.

The J gene is TRBJ2-1, the V gene TRBV7-6, with 11 bases lining up with TRBD2. This CDR3 is 20 amino acids long. Germline V gives CDR1 SGHVS, CDR2 FNYEAQ. J lost 0 bases, V lost 3 bases, and 13 bases had no gene match. CDR3 in amino acids: CASSFAPLGLAGGSYNEQFF. CDR3 DNA: TGTGCCAGCAGCTTTGCCCCCCTAGGACTAGCGGGTGGCTCCTACAATGAGCAGTTCTTC.

CDR3 residues: CASRPGVGTDTQYF. DNA of the CDR3: TGCGCCAGCAGGCCAGGAGTCGGCACAGATACGCAGTATTTT. This rearrangement joins TRBV10-1 to TRBJ2-3; the D is unclear. The V end lost 6 bases, the J end lost 1 base, and 11 bases lay between the germline ends. From germline, CDR1 is WNHNN and CDR2 SYGVQD (reference sequence). The CDR3 runs 14 residues.

The V gene is TRBV9, the J gene TRBJ2-6; D is undetermined. CDR1 and CDR2 from the germline V gene are SGDLS and YYNGEE. This CDR3 spans 13 amino acids. V was clipped by 4 bases and J by 3 bases, with 5 bases between them. The CDR3 sequence: CASSPSGANVLTF. Here the CDR3 DNA reads TGTGCCAGCAGCCCCAGTGGGGCCAACGTCCTGACTTTC. The full variable domain, rest sourced from reference TRBV9 and TRBJ2-6, is DSGVTQTPKHLITATGQRVTLRCSPRSGDLSVYWYQQSLDQGLQFLIQYYNGEERAKGNILERFSAQQFPDLHSELNLSSLELGDSALYFCASSPSGANVLTFGAGSRLTVL.

The J gene is TRBJ1-1, the V gene TRBV7-9; no reliable D call. The germline CDR1 and CDR2 sequences are SEHNR and FQNEAQ (reference sequence). Trimming took off 3 bases at V and 1 base at J, with 6 bases between the two ends. This CDR3 has 13 amino acids. The CDR3 DNA reads TGTGCCAGCAGCTTGAGAGAGAACACTGAAGCTTTCTTT. Encoded protein: CASSLRENTEAFF.